This T cell receptor (beta chain) was recorded in a study of lymphopenia after photon versus proton radiotherapy. Study results and caveats: Relative stability marked proton patients; photon patients lost diversity and naive cells. In patients who died, overall survival fell as post-nadir TCR diversity dropped more. Only patients who died were analyzed for survival; proton advantage is unproven. Oligoclonal CD8+ Temra expansion after nadir drove photon patients' diversity drop.

Looked up from germline, CDR1 is LNHDA and CDR2 is SQIVND (reference sequence). The V and J ends lost 3 bases and 0 bases respectively, with 9 bases between them. The CDR3 has 14 amino acids. Worth noting for this clone: The antigen is undetermined.

TCRdb keeps only in-frame clones here, not all; method: immunoSEQ multiplex PCR. The table shows about 160,000 clones, with 80% to 90% occurring only once. The clonotype originates from a man in his forties or fifties with gastric cancer. Sequencing used peripheral blood, obtained from a patient treated with photon-based radiotherapy. The V call is TRBV19, the J call TRBJ2-7; D remains ambiguous. DNA for the CDR3: TGTGCCAGTAGTATGACGGCTAGCTCCTACGAGCAGTACTTC. Protein sequence: CASSMTASSYEQYF. Looking up the rest from reference TRBV19 and TRBJ2-7 gives the full variable domain: DGGITQSPKYLFRKEGQNVTLSCEQNLNHDAMYWYRQDPGQGLRLIYYSQIVNDFQKGDIAEGYSVSREKKESFPLTVTSAQKNPTAFYLCASSMTASSYEQYFGPGTRLTVT.